This T cell receptor beta chain is drawn from a study of blood T cells in healthy people across ages. The germline gives CDR1 DFQATT, CDR2 SNEGSKA (reference sequence). The CDR3 is 18 residues long. V gave up 2 bases and J gave up 5 bases; unmatched junction bases: 10. Roughly 10 milliliters was the volume of peripheral blood drawn from each donor. Using a J-beta primer mix together with a sample-barcoded 5' primer, a second PCR was run for roughly 7 to 12 cycles. From the 5' RACE reads, TCRdb called clonotypes with MiXCR, one entry per CDR3 protein. The sample shows around 1,500,000 distinct CDR3 sequences, around 42% of them seen only once.

The J gene is TRBJ1-6, the V gene TRBV20-1; TRBD1 agrees at 12 bases. The origin of this receptor is a woman aged 18-35 years in good health. The specimen was blood. Written as DNA, the CDR3 is TGCAGTGCTAGAACAACGGGACAGGGGGCCGCAGATAATTCACCCCTCCACTTT. Translation gives CSARTTGQGAADNSPLHF.